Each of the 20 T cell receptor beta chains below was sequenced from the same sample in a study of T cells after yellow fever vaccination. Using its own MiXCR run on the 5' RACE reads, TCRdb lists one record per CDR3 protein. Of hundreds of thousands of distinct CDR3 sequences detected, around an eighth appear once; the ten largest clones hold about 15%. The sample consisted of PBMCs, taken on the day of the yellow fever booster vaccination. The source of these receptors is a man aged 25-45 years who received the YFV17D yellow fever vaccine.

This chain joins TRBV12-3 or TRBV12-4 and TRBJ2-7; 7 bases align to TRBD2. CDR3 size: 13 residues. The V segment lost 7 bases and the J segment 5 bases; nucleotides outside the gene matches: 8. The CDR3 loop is CASTSGLVHEQYF. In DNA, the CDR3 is TGTGCCAGCACCTCCGGACTAGTACACGAGCAGTACTTC.

For the CDR3, the DNA is TGTGCCAGCAGTCGCCGGGACAGGGGGGATACGCAGTATTTT. Translated: CASSRRDRGDTQYF. This rearrangement joins TRBV6-2 or TRBV6-3 to TRBJ2-3; 11 bases match TRBD1. The ends lost 5 bases at V and 6 bases at J; junction bases unmatched: 4. The CDR3 is 14 amino acids. CDR1 MNHEY and CDR2 SVGEGT come from the germline V gene.

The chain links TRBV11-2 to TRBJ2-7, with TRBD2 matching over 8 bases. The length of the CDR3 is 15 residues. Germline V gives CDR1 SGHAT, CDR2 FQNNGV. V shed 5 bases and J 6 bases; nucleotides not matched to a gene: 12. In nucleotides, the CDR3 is TGTGCCAGCAGCCTTAGCGGGATATTCTCCATCGAGCAGTACTTC. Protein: CASSLSGIFSIEQYF.

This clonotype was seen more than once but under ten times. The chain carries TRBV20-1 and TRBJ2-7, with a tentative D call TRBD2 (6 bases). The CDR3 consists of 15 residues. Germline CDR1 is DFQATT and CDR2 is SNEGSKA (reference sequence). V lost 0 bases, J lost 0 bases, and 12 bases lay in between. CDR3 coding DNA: TGCAGTGCTAGAGATGAGGCGGGGAGCTCCTACGAGCAGTACTTC. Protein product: CSARDEAGSSYEQYF.

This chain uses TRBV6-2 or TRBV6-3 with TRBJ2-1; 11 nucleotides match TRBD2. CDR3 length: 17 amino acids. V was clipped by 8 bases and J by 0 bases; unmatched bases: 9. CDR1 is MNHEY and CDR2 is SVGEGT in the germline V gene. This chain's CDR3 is CASEGLAETSSYNEQFF. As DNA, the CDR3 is TGTGCCAGCGAGGGACTAGCGGAAACTAGCTCCTACAATGAGCAGTTCTTC.

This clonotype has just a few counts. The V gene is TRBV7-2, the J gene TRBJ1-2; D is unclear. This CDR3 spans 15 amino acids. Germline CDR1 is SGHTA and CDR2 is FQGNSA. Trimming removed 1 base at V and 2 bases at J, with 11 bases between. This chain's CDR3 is CASSLGYGANYGYTF. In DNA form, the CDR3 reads TGTGCCAGCAGCTTAGGCTATGGCGCAAACTATGGCTACACCTTC.

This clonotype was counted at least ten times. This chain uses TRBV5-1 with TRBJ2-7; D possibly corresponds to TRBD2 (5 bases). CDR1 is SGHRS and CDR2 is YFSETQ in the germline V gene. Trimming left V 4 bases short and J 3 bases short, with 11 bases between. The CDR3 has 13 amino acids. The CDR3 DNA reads TGCGCCAGCAGCCGAAGTGGAGGCTACGAGCAGTACTTC. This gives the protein CASSRSGGYEQYF.

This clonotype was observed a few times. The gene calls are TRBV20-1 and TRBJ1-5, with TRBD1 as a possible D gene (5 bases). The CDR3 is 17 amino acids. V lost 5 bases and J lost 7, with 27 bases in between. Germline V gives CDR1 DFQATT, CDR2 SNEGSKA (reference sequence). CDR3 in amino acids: CSAPRADGRSSSQPQHF. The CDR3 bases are TGCAGTGCTCCCAGGGCAGACGGCAGATCGTCGAGCCAGCCCCAGCATTTT.

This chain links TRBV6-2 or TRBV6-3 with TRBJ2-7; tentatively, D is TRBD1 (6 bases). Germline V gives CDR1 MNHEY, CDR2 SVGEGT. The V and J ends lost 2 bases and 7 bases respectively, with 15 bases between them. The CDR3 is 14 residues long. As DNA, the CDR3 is TGTGCCAGCAGTTACACTCGCAGGGGAGATGAGCAGTACTTC. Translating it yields CASSYTRRGDEQYF.

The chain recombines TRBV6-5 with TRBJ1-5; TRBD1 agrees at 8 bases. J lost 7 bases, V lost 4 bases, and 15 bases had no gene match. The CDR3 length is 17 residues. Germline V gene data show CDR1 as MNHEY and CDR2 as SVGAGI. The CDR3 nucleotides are TGTGCCAGCAGTTTACGGGGCTCGACAGGGGATGTGCAGCCCCAGCATTTT. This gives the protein CASSLRGSTGDVQPQHF.

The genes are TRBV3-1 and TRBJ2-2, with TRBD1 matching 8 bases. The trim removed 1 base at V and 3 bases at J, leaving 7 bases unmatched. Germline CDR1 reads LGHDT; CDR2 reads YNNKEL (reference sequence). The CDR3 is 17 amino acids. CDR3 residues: CASSQGGQGWDTGELFF. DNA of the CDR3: TGTGCCAGCAGCCAAGGAGGACAGGGTTGGGACACCGGGGAGCTGTTTTTT.

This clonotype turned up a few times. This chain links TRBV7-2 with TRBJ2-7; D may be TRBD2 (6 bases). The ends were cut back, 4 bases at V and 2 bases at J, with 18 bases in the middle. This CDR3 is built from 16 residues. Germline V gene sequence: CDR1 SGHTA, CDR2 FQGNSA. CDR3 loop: CASSSFPRDSTYEQYF. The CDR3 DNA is TGTGCCAGCAGCTCTTTCCCCAGGGACTCCACCTACGAGCAGTACTTC.

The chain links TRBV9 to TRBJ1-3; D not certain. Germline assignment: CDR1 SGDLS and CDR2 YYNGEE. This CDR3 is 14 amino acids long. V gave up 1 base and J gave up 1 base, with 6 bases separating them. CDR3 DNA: TGTGCCAGCAGCGTAAGGCAATCTGGAAACACCATATATTTT. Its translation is CASSVRQSGNTIYF.

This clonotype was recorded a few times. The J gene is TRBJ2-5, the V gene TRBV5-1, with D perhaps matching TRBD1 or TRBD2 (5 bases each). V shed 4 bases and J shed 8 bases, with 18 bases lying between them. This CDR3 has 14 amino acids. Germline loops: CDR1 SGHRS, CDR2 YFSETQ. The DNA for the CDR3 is TGCGCCAGCAGCCCGGCTTCTAGCCAGGGTACCCAGTACTTC. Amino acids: CASSPASSQGTQYF.

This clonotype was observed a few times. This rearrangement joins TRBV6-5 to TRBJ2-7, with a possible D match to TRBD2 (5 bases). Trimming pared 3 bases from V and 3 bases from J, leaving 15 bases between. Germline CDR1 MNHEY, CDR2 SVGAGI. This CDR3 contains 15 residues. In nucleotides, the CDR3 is TGTGCCAGCAGTTATCTAAAGGCGGGTAGCTACGAGCAGTACTTC. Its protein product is CASSYLKAGSYEQYF.

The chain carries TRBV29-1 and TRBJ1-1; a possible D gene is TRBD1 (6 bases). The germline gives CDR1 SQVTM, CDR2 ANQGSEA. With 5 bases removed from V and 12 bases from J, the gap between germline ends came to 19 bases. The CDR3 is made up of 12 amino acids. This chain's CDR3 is CSVLQSRGPSFF. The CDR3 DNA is TGCAGCGTTTTACAGTCCCGGGGGCCCTCTTTCTTT.

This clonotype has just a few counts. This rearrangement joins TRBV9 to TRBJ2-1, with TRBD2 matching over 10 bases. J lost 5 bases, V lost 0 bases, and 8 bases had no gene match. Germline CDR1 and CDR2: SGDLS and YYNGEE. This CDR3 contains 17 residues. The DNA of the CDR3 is TGTGCCAGCAGCGTAGCCCTCCGGACTAGCGGTGACAATGAGCAGTTCTTC. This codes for CASSVALRTSGDNEQFF.

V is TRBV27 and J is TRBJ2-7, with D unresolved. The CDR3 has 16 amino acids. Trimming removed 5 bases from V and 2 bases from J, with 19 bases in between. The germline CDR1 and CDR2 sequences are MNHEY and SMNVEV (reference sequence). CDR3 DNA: TGTGCCAGCAGTCCCGCCATGGACGGTGGGGCCTACGAGCAGTACTTC. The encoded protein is CASSPAMDGGAYEQYF.

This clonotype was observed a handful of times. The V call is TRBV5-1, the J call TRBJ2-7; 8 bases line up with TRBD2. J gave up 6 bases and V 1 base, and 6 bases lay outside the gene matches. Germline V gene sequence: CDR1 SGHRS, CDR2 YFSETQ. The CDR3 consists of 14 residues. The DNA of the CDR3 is TGCGCCAGCAGCTTGATACGGGAGGGAAGCGAGCAGTACTTC. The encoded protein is CASSLIREGSEQYF. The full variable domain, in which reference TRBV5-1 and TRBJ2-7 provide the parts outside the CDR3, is KAGVTQTPRYLIKTRGQQVTLSCSPISGHRSVSWYQQTPGQGLQFLFEYFSETQRNKGNFPGRFSGRQFSNSRSEMNVSTLELGDSALYLCASSLIREGSEQYFGPGTRLTVT.

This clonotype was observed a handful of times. CDR3 in amino acids: CSARARNSGNTIYF. The CDR3 bases are TGCAGTGCTAGAGCGCGGAACTCTGGAAACACCATATATTTT. The chain couples TRBV20-1 to TRBJ1-3; D remains ambiguous. V lost 1 base and J 0 bases, leaving 7 bases between the germline ends. Germline V lookup: CDR1 DFQATT, CDR2 SNEGSKA (reference sequence). The CDR3 spans 14 residues.